Below are 11 T cell receptor beta chains sequenced from a single sample in a study of blood T cell repertoires in COVID-19. The assay was immunoSEQ multiplex PCR, and TCRdb's table has in-frame clones only and misses some. The sample has 100,000 to 150,000 clones, approximately 81% seen once. Sequenced material: peripheral blood. The receptors were sampled from a woman in her forties or fifties with acute or convalescent COVID-19.

This clone was found a few times. V usage is TRBV10-2 and J usage is TRBJ2-7; 10 bases map to TRBD1. This CDR3 has 15 amino acids. The trim removed 0 bases at V and 2 bases at J, leaving 1 base unmatched. The germline V gene encodes CDR1 WSHSY and CDR2 SAAADI. The CDR3 sequence: CASSESGQGPYEQYF. The DNA of the CDR3 is TGCGCCAGCAGTGAGTCGGGACAGGGGCCCTACGAGCAGTACTTC.

The chain combines TRBV6-4 with TRBJ2-1, with TRBD2 identical over 10 bases. V was clipped by 6 bases and J by 10 bases; unmatched bases: 6. Germline V CDR1 and CDR2: MRHNA, SNTAGT. This CDR3 comprises 13 residues. This chain's CDR3 is CASSVAGGNEQFF. In DNA form, the CDR3 reads TGTGCCAGCAGCGTAGCGGGAGGTAACGAGCAGTTCTTC.

The sample holds a few counts of this clone. This sequence joins TRBV5-1 and TRBJ1-2; TRBD1 matches at 9 bases. The CDR3 has 16 residues. Germline CDR1 is SGHRS and CDR2 is YFSETQ. Trimming at V came to 0 bases and at J to 0 bases, leaving 3 bases not matched to a gene. The CDR3 loop is CASSLGGQGPNYGYTF. The CDR3 DNA reads TGCGCCAGCAGCTTGGGGGGACAGGGTCCTAACTATGGCTACACCTTC.

The J gene is TRBJ2-2, the V gene TRBV7-3; 9 bases line up with TRBD2. The CDR3 loop spans 16 amino acids. Unmatched junction bases numbered 6, after V lost 1 base and J lost 6 bases. Germline assignment: CDR1 SGHTA and CDR2 FQGTGA. In DNA, the CDR3 is TGTGCCAGCAGCTTAAGCGGGAGGGCCGGGTCCGGGGAGCTGTTTTTT. This translates into CASSLSGRAGSGELFF.

The chain has TRBV9 and TRBJ1-6; D is uncertain. The germline gives CDR1 SGDLS, CDR2 YYNGEE. V lost 0 bases, J lost 0 bases, and 7 bases lay in between. The CDR3 has 16 residues. This chain's CDR3 is CASSVGGSSYNSPLHF. The CDR3 DNA reads as TGTGCCAGCAGCGTAGGTGGCAGCTCCTATAATTCACCCCTCCACTTT.

The chain combines TRBV5-1 with TRBJ2-1; the D gene is possibly TRBD2 (5 bases). The CDR3 runs to 13 residues. The germline V gene has CDR1 SGHRS and CDR2 YFSETQ. V lost 2 bases, J lost 8 bases, and 11 bases lay in between. Here the CDR3 DNA reads TGCGCCAGCAGCTTTGCTAGCAGCGATGAGCAGTTCTTC. It is translated as CASSFASSDEQFF.

This clone was seen a few times. The gene calls are TRBV23-1 and TRBJ2-7; 7 nucleotides agree with TRBD1. TRBV23-1 is recorded as an ORF, its role being uncertain. V lost 6 bases, J lost 4 bases, and 6 bases stayed unmatched. The CDR3 length is 13 residues. CDR3 sequence (DNA): TGCGCCAGCAGGGAACAGGGGAAGTACGAGCAGTACTTC. It translates to CASREQGKYEQYF.

This chain joins TRBV11-2 and TRBJ2-7; 7 bases fit TRBD2. J was trimmed by 0 bases and V by 5 bases; bases with no gene match: 13. The CDR3 runs to 17 residues. CDR1 is SGHAT and CDR2 is FQNNGV in the germline V gene. The CDR3 is CASSPLGLADLSYEQYF. The CDR3, as DNA: TGTGCCAGCAGCCCTCTGGGGCTAGCGGATCTCTCCTACGAGCAGTACTTC.

CDR3 sequence: CASSLSPAGAEETQYF. The CDR3 DNA sequence: TGTGCCAGCAGCCTATCCCCCGCAGGGGCAGAGGAGACCCAGTACTTC. The rearrangement links TRBV7-9 to TRBJ2-5; TRBD1 is a possible D gene (6 bases). V was cut by 5 bases and J by 5 bases, with 21 bases left in between. The CDR3 extends over 16 amino acids. CDR1 and CDR2 from the germline V gene are SEHNR and FQNEAQ (reference sequence).

The chain links TRBV19 to TRBJ1-1, with D perhaps TRBD1 (5 bases). Per germline, CDR1 LNHDA and CDR2 SQIVND (reference sequence). The V end lost 4 bases, the J end lost 4 bases, and 10 bases lay between the germline ends. The CDR3 runs 13 residues. The CDR3 loop reads CASSRDGGTEAFF. CDR3 bases: TGTGCCAGTAGTAGGGACGGGGGCACTGAAGCTTTCTTT.

The chain recombines TRBV18 with TRBJ2-5; TRBD1 is a possible D gene (6 bases). V lost 5 bases and J 3 bases, leaving 10 bases between the germline ends. The CDR3 is 13 amino acids. CDR1 is KGHSH and CDR2 is LQKENI in the germline V gene. The CDR3 is CASSLGGEETQYF. The CDR3 DNA reads as TGTGCCAGCTCATTAGGGGGAGAAGAGACCCAGTACTTC.